Below are 13 T cell receptor beta chains sequenced from a single sample in a study of T-cell memory formation after mild COVID-19 (dated by TCRdb to the early 2020s). Library creation used 5' RACE. Sequenced on an Illumina NovaSeq 6000. TCRdb reprocessing: public reads trimmed at Q25 with fastp, clones called with MiXCR, in-frame beta chains kept. Every distinct CDR3 protein forms one entry, paired with its most common genes and DNA. A total of roughly 370,000 distinct CDR3 sequences appear in this sample, about 16% of them only once. The ten largest clonotypes hold about a fifth of the sample. Sequencing was done on a sample of PBMCs or a T cell subset sorted from them (not recorded which). The receptors derive from a man between 18 and 35 years old who had mild COVID-19 (a few samples of this study predate the infection). The sample titles of this study are shuffled in the database, so cell type and time point are left out; the donor was told from shared clones.

V gene TRBV10-3 combines with J gene TRBJ2-5; weak D call: TRBD1 (5 bases). Trimming stripped 2 bases from V and 4 bases from J, with 14 bases between. The germline CDR1 and CDR2 sequences are ENHRY and SYGVKD. The CDR3 spans 15 residues. CDR3 residues: CAISEPSRGRETQYF. The CDR3 DNA is TGTGCCATCAGTGAGCCCTCTAGGGGCCGAGAGACCCAGTACTTC.

The chain is built from TRBV5-1 and TRBJ1-1; D possibly corresponds to TRBD1 (5 bases). The V gene lost 3 bases and the J gene lost 6 bases, with 18 bases spanning the gap. Germline V lookup: CDR1 SGHRS, CDR2 YFSETQ. This CDR3 contains 15 residues. The CDR3 is CASSSDWGSNPEAFF. DNA for the CDR3: TGCGCCAGCAGCTCCGACTGGGGGAGTAACCCTGAAGCTTTCTTT.

The chain is built from TRBV9 and TRBJ1-1; D ambiguous. Trimming took off 4 bases at V and 3 bases at J, with 10 bases between the two ends. This CDR3 contains 13 residues. Germline lookup yields CDR1 SGDLS and CDR2 YYNGEE. CDR3 loop: CASSSGSYTEAFF. The CDR3 DNA reads TGTGCCAGCAGCTCAGGATCCTACACTGAAGCTTTCTTT.

The rearrangement joins TRBV28 to TRBJ2-3; 13 nucleotides match TRBD2. CDR3 size: 21 residues. V lost 8 bases to trimming and J lost 1 base; unmatched junction nucleotides: 21. Germline V gene lookup returns CDR1 MDHEN and CDR2 SYDVKM. DNA of the CDR3: TGTGCCAGCGCAACTAGCGGGGGGGACCGTCGGGCCGAGATTCGCACAGATACGCAGTATTTT. Translated, it gives CASATSGGDRRAEIRTDTQYF. Based on the CDR3 plus reference TRBV28 and TRBJ2-3, the full variable domain is DVKVTQSSRYLVKRTGEKVFLECVQDMDHENMFWYRQDPGLGLRLIYFSYDVKMKEKGDIPEGYSVSREKKERFSLILESASTNQTSMYLCASATSGGDRRAEIRTDTQYFGPGTRLTVL.

This sequence joins TRBV4-3 and TRBJ2-2, with 10 bases that match TRBD2. Germline loops: CDR1 LGHNA, CDR2 YSLEER. V lost 0 bases, J lost 9 bases, and 10 bases stayed unmatched. The CDR3 runs to 17 residues. The CDR3 DNA follows: TGCGCCAGCAGCCAAGATAGGGGACTAGCGATGGACCGGGAGCTGTTTTTT. Translating gives CASSQDRGLAMDRELFF.

V gene TRBV5-1 combines with J gene TRBJ2-3; the match to TRBD1 covers 9 bases. Losses at the gene ends were 6 bases for V and 2 bases for J; bases not matched to a gene: 10. CDR1 and CDR2 from the germline V gene are SGHRS and YFSETQ. CDR3 length equals 16 residues. As DNA, the CDR3 is TGCGCCAGCACCCACCCGGGGACAGGGCACACAGATACGCAGTATTTT. The encoded protein is CASTHPGTGHTDTQYF.

The V and J genes are TRBV4-3 and TRBJ2-2, with TRBD1 identical over 7 bases. The V and J ends lost 1 base and 15 bases, in that order; junction bases with no gene match: 11. The germline CDR1 and CDR2 sequences are LGHNA and YSLEER. The CDR3 has 14 amino acids. In DNA form, the CDR3 reads TGCGCCAGCAGCCAAGTCCGGGGCCAGGGGGTATTGTTTTTT. Its protein product is CASSQVRGQGVLFF.

This clonotype occurred a few times. The chain recombines TRBV7-6 with TRBJ2-7, with a tentative D call TRBD1 (6 bases). V lost 5 bases to trimming and J lost 2 bases, with 16 bases between them. CDR3 size: 15 residues. Germline values: CDR1 SGHVS, CDR2 FNYEAQ. CDR3 in DNA: TGTGCCAGCAGCCCTTACCAGGCAGGGGCCTACGAGCAGTACGTC. It specifies CASSPYQAGAYEQYV.

A few counts support this clonotype. The chain has TRBV27 and TRBJ2-7; D is uncertain. This CDR3 contains 13 residues. Germline CDR1 is MNHEY and CDR2 is SMNVEV (reference sequence). Trimming shortened V by 8 bases and J by 3 bases, and 14 bases separated the two germline ends. CDR3 protein: CASRPFESYEQYV. The CDR3 DNA follows: TGTGCCAGCCGCCCTTTCGAGAGCTACGAGCAGTACGTC.

This chain joins TRBV20-1 and TRBJ2-5, with 10 bases that match TRBD1. V shed 6 bases, J shed 5 bases, and the junction held 12 bases outside the gene matches. The CDR3 contains 15 residues. The germline CDR1 and CDR2 sequences are DFQATT and SNEGSKA (reference sequence). The CDR3, as DNA: TGCAGTGCCCCCTCGGGACAGGGGAGTCCGGAGACCCAGTACTTC. This gives the protein CSAPSGQGSPETQYF.

V is TRBV29-1 and J is TRBJ2-2, with 7 positions matching TRBD1. The CDR3 consists of 15 residues. V shed 6 bases, J shed 0 bases, and the junction held 7 bases outside the gene matches. Germline V gene data show CDR1 as SQVTM and CDR2 as ANQGSEA. The DNA of the CDR3 is TGCAGCGTCCAGGGCGACAGGGCGAACACCGGGGAGCTGTTTTTT. Its translation: CSVQGDRANTGELFF.

The genes are TRBV4-2 and TRBJ1-1; 8 bases are a match to TRBD1. Trimming cost V 5 bases and J 1 base; bases outside gene matches: 3. The germline gives CDR1 LGHNA, CDR2 YNFKEQ. The CDR3 covers 14 residues. For the CDR3, the DNA is TGTGCCAGCAGCGGGGACAGGACGAACACTGAAGCTTTCTTT. Translated: CASSGDRTNTEAFF.

This rearrangement joins TRBV10-2 to TRBJ2-1; D is uncertain. CDR3 length: 14 amino acids. The germline V gene has CDR1 WSHSY and CDR2 SAAADI. V dropped 7 bases and J dropped 9 bases, with 19 bases sitting between them. The CDR3 DNA sequence: TGCGCCAGCACGAAGCGAACTCTCTCCAGTGAGCAGTTCTTC. Protein product: CASTKRTLSSEQFF.